The clone carrying this T cell receptor beta chain was seen a handful of times. Antigen specificity is unknown. This entry is derived from a study of cytomegalovirus exposure and HLA in healthy donors. On the study more broadly: The Caucasian-associated ancestry cluster held over 80% of 398 genotyped donors. Study-wide findings and caveats: Some public TCRs appeared in many individuals, while most sequences were rare. Researchers reported in a later analysis that a missense DCLRE1C variant was tied to TCR beta V- and J-gene trimming.

J gave up 2 bases and V 7 bases, and 8 bases lay outside the gene matches. Per the germline V gene, CDR1 is GTSNPN and CDR2 is SVGIG (reference sequence). The CDR3 totals 14 residues. A multiplex PCR was run with 60 Vbeta primers and 13 Jbeta primers. Using immunoSEQ multiplex PCR, the repertoire was profiled, and TCRdb retains in-frame clones only, with some absent. The data hold approximately 59,000 clones, with 65% to 80% observed a single time. Donors were nominally healthy when sampled, though unrecorded immune exposures were likely. The sample comprised PBMCs. The clonotype was recovered from a middle-aged man in good health and CMV-seropositive. This rearrangement joins TRBV30 to TRBJ2-7, with TRBD1 matching 10 bases. The CDR3 spells CAFASGTGAYEQYF. DNA for the CDR3: TGTGCCTTTGCTTCCGGGACAGGGGCCTACGAGCAGTACTTC.